The 18 T cell receptor beta chains presented below share a single source sample, sequenced in a study of cytomegalovirus exposure and HLA in healthy donors. 13 Jbeta primers and 60 Vbeta primers were used for the PCR. TCRdb's copy holds only in-frame clones and misses some; the assay was immunoSEQ multiplex PCR. This repertoire shows about 160,000 clones, approximately 88% found once; its top ten account for around 0.93%. Input material: PBMCs. The receptors derive from a woman in her 30s in good health and CMV-seronegative.

This clone occurred a few times. The chain uses TRBV5-6 and TRBJ1-4; maybe TRBD1 (5 bases). Trimming pared 4 bases from V and 0 bases from J, leaving 16 bases between. Germline V lookup: CDR1 SGHDT, CDR2 YYEEEE. This CDR3 is built from 17 residues. The CDR3 protein is CASSGAPGEATNEKLFF. Written as DNA, the CDR3 is TGTGCCAGCAGCGGGGCCCCCGGGGAGGCAACTAATGAAAAACTGTTTTTT.

The V gene is TRBV19, the J gene TRBJ1-3; the D is unclear. The CDR3 covers 16 residues. Germline V lookup: CDR1 LNHDA, CDR2 SQIVND (reference sequence). Between the trimmed V and J ends, which lost 6 bases and 0 bases, there was a span of 15 bases. CDR3 nucleotide sequence: TGTGCCAGTAGGAGTGTCCTTCTCCGCTCTGGAAACACCATATATTTT. This gives the protein CASRSVLLRSGNTIYF. Supplemented by reference TRBV19 and TRBJ1-3, the full variable domain reads DGGITQSPKYLFRKEGQNVTLSCEQNLNHDAMYWYRQDPGQGLRLIYYSQIVNDFQKGDIAEGYSVSREKKESFPLTVTSAQKNPTAFYLCASRSVLLRSGNTIYFGEGSWLTVV.

CDR3 in DNA: TGTGCCAGCAGCCCGTCCCGAGAAGCCCAAGAGACCCAGTACTTC. It yields the protein CASSPSREAQETQYF. J is TRBJ2-5 and V is TRBV7-2, with no clear D. Germline values: CDR1 SGHTA, CDR2 FQGNSA. The length of the CDR3 is 15 residues. The ends were cut back, 5 bases at V and 1 base at J, with 14 bases in the middle.

This chain joins TRBV2 and TRBJ1-5; 8 bases line up with TRBD1. Germline V CDR1 and CDR2: SNHLY, FYNNEI. The CDR3 contains 14 residues. V lost 2 bases to trimming and J lost 4 bases; unmatched junction nucleotides: 1. CDR3 sequence: CASSEWTGNQPQHF. In DNA form, the CDR3 reads TGTGCCAGCAGTGAATGGACAGGGAATCAGCCCCAGCATTTT.

The chain has TRBV25-1 and TRBJ2-1, with a tentative D call TRBD1 (6 bases). Trimming removed 9 bases at V and 2 bases at J, with 14 bases between. The CDR3 consists of 14 residues. Per the germline V gene, CDR1 is MGHDK and CDR2 is SYGVNS. CDR3 bases: TGTGCCAGTAGACTTACAGGGCCCTACAATGAGCAGTTCTTC. This codes for CASRLTGPYNEQFF.

This rearrangement joins TRBV5-6 to TRBJ1-4, with TRBD1 identical over 10 bases. Germline V lookup: CDR1 SGHDT, CDR2 YYEEEE. Trimming took 1 base from V and 6 from J; bases not matched to a gene: 3. This CDR3 has 15 amino acids. The chain's CDR3 is CASSLPGTGDEKLFF. Here the CDR3 DNA reads TGTGCCAGCAGCTTGCCGGGGACAGGGGATGAAAAACTGTTTTTT.

CDR3 coding DNA: TGTGCCAGCAGCCCGGACAGGGCTCAATCCTACGAGCAGTACTTC. Its translation is CASSPDRAQSYEQYF. The chain recombines TRBV6-5 with TRBJ2-7; 8 positions agree with TRBD1. The CDR3 consists of 15 residues. V dropped 6 bases and J dropped 1; count of bases not matched to a gene: 8. Germline V gene data show CDR1 as MNHEY and CDR2 as SVGAGI.

As to this clone: The missing conserved phenylalanine or tryptophan at the end of this CDR3 makes a read error likely. CDR3 DNA: TGTGCCAGCAGTGAATCAGGGGTCCGGACAGATACGCAGTATGTT. Amino acids: CASSESGVRTDTQYV. The gene calls are TRBV2 and TRBJ2-3; maybe TRBD1 (6 bases). V shed 2 bases and J shed 3 bases, with 12 bases lying between them. CDR3 length equals 15 residues. Germline CDR1 is SNHLY and CDR2 is FYNNEI.

V and J are TRBV4-1 and TRBJ2-7; a weak D match, TRBD2 (6 bases). CDR1 and CDR2 from the germline V gene are MGHRA and YSYEKL. The CDR3 loop spans 14 amino acids. The V end was cut by 2 bases, the J end by 5 bases, with 13 bases between. CDR3 region: CASSQIGSHNEQYF. CDR3 in DNA: TGCGCCAGCAGCCAAATCGGGAGCCACAACGAGCAGTACTTC.

The V call is TRBV19, the J call TRBJ1-5; D gene uncertain. The V gene's germline CDR1 is LNHDA and CDR2 SQIVND (reference sequence). The CDR3 consists of 13 residues. V shed 1 base and J shed 4 bases, with 5 bases lying between them. The CDR3: CASSIGPNQPQHF. The CDR3 nucleotides read TGTGCCAGTAGTATAGGGCCTAATCAGCCCCAGCATTTT.

The chain uses TRBV6-6 and TRBJ2-5; D is possibly TRBD2 (6 bases). The CDR3 totals 13 residues. V was clipped by 2 bases and J by 9 bases, with 13 bases between them. The V gene's germline CDR1 is MNHNY and CDR2 SVGAGI (reference sequence). CDR3 sequence reads: CASSYPNGGAQYF. The CDR3 DNA reads as TGTGCCAGCAGTTACCCCAATGGCGGGGCCCAGTACTTC.

The CDR3 region has the DNA TGTGCCACCAGCAGAGAGGTAGCGGGACATAGCACAGATACGCAGTATTTT. The encoded protein is CATSREVAGHSTDTQYF. V and J are TRBV15 and TRBJ2-3; 8 bases are shared with TRBD2. V lost 0 bases, J lost 0 bases, and 5 bases stayed unmatched. There are 17 residues in the CDR3. Germline assignment: CDR1 LNHNV and CDR2 YYDKDF (reference sequence).

A note on this clone: In the same sample, other DNA sequences code for this CDR3. The chain has TRBV27 and TRBJ1-1, with D possibly being TRBD1 (5 bases). V lost 2 bases and J 1 base, leaving 5 bases between the germline ends. The CDR3 extends over 13 amino acids. CDR1 is MNHEY, CDR2 SMNVEV, per germline (reference sequence). Written as DNA, the CDR3 is TGTGCCAGCAGTTTAAGGGGGAACACTGAAGCTTTCTTT. As protein: CASSLRGNTEAFF.

This sequence joins TRBV4-1 and TRBJ2-1, with 11 bases matching TRBD2. V trimming: 0 bases; J trimming: 10 bases; junction bases outside the gene matches: 11. Per germline, CDR1 MGHRA and CDR2 YSYEKL. This CDR3 is built from 17 residues. The CDR3 here is CASSQDGVLAGEREQFF. The CDR3 DNA is TGCGCCAGCAGCCAAGATGGGGTACTAGCGGGAGAGAGAGAGCAGTTCTTC.

The rearrangement uses TRBV7-9 and TRBJ1-5, with TRBD1 matching 10 bases. This CDR3 is built from 13 residues. The junction had 2 bases not matched to a gene; V was cut back by 5 bases and J by 7 bases. The V gene's germline CDR1 is SEHNR and CDR2 FQNEAQ (reference sequence). Written as DNA, the CDR3 is TGTGCCAGCAGCCGGGACAGGGGACAGCCCCAGCATTTT. Protein sequence: CASSRDRGQPQHF.

V gene TRBV18 combines with J gene TRBJ1-4; TRBD1 matches 9 bases. J was trimmed by 5 bases and V by 4 bases; bases with no gene match: 2. Germline CDR1 KGHSH, CDR2 LQKENI. The CDR3 spans 14 residues. The CDR3 region is CASSRDRVNEKLFF. The CDR3, as DNA: TGTGCCAGCTCACGGGACAGGGTAAATGAAAAACTGTTTTTT.

The chain links TRBV19 to TRBJ1-3; D is uncertain. Germline CDR1 and CDR2: LNHDA and SQIVND (reference sequence). The CDR3 consists of 14 residues. The V gene lost 2 bases and the J gene lost 0 bases, with 5 bases spanning the gap. Here the CDR3 reads CASSISLSGNTIYF. The CDR3 DNA is TGTGCCAGTAGTATATCTCTCTCTGGAAACACCATATATTTT.

This clone was detected only once. The gene calls are TRBV5-4 and TRBJ2-2; 7 nucleotides match TRBD2. J gave up 7 bases and V 4 bases, and 10 bases lay outside the gene matches. Germline V lookup: CDR1 SGHNT, CDR2 YYREEE (reference sequence). The length of the CDR3 is 15 residues. Here the CDR3 DNA reads TGTGCCAGCAGCCCCGTGGGAGGGAAAAACGGGGAGCTGTTTTTT. Protein: CASSPVGGKNGELFF.